The T cell receptor beta chain under discussion was sequenced for a study of cytomegalovirus exposure and HLA in healthy donors. Notes on the study in general: Among TCR sequences, most were rare, though some public TCRs appeared in many donors. Prior analysis indicated that the majority of TCR beta V segments exhibited productivity approximately 90% or approximately 30% of the time.

Donors were ostensibly healthy at sampling, although undocumented immune exposures were probable. Germline CDR1 MNHEY, CDR2 SMNVEV (reference sequence). The CDR3 length is 15 residues. Unmatched junction bases numbered 6, after V lost 5 bases and J lost 5 bases. This clone was counted once. Its matching antigen is unknown. PCR primers comprised 60 Vbeta and 13 Jbeta primers. Assay used: immunoSEQ multiplex PCR; TCRdb lists only in-frame clones, some missing. The table shows 150,000 to 180,000 clones, with about 74% occurring only once. The chain combines TRBV27 with TRBJ2-5; 12 bases align to TRBD1. The sequenced material came from PBMCs. The TCR sequence derives from a woman aged 40-49 years in good health and CMV-seronegative. The CDR3 DNA reads as TGTGCCAGCAGTGCCGGGACAGGGGGCGCGGAGACCCAGTACTTC. It codes for CASSAGTGGAETQYF.